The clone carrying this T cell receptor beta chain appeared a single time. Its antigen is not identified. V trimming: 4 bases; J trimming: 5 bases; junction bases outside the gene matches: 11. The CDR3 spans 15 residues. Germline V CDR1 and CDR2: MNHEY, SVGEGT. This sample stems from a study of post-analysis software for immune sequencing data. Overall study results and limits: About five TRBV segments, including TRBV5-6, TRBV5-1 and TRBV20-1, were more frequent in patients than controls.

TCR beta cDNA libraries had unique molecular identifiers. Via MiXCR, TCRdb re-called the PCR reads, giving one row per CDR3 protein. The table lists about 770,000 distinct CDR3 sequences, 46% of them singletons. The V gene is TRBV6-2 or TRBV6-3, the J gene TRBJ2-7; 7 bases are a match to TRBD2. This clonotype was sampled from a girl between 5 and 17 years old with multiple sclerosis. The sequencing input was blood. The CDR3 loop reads CASSSTTSLTHEQYF. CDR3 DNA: TGTGCCAGCAGTTCGACGACTAGCCTCACCCACGAGCAGTACTTC.